These 17 T cell receptor beta chains share one sample of origin, sequenced in a study of Ad26.COV2.S vaccination and SARS-CoV-2 variants. The treatment: around 19 received Ad26.COV2.S at low or high dose, single or two shots; several received placebo; per-sample allocation not given. Sampling occurred on day 63 after the first vaccine or placebo injection. The assay was immunoSEQ multiplex PCR, and TCRdb's table has in-frame clones only and misses some. The sample contains approximately 460,000 clones, around 89% of which appear only once. The sequenced sample was peripheral blood, obtained in a trial of Ad26.COV2.S vaccine versus placebo. Receptor source: a person between 18 and 65 years old who received the Ad26.COV2.S COVID-19 vaccine or a placebo.

The gene calls are TRBV5-4 and TRBJ1-3; D not resolved. The CDR3 is 14 residues long. CDR1 and CDR2 from the germline V gene are SGHNT and YYREEE (reference sequence). Trimming pared 1 base from V and 0 bases from J, leaving 5 bases between. CDR3 sequence (DNA): TGTGCCAGCAGCTTGTCGGGCTCTGGAAACACCATATATTTT. The encoded protein is CASSLSGSGNTIYF.

The J gene is TRBJ2-2, the V gene TRBV12-3 or TRBV12-4; possibly TRBD2 for D (6 bases). Trimming left V 7 bases short and J 5 bases short, with 11 bases between. The CDR3 covers 13 residues. In DNA form, the CDR3 reads TGTGCCAGCACCCAACTAGCAACCGGGGAGCTGTTTTTT. Translation gives CASTQLATGELFF.

The genes are TRBV6-2 or TRBV6-3 and TRBJ2-4; perhaps TRBD2 as D (6 bases). The germline V gene has CDR1 MNHEY and CDR2 SVGEGT. Deletions cut 4 bases from V and 8 bases from J, with 18 bases between. The CDR3 sequence is 15 residues long. The CDR3 DNA reads TGTGCCAGCAGTTCCGGGACTGCCAACTTGGACATTCAGTACTTC. Residues: CASSSGTANLDIQYF.

This sequence joins TRBV28 and TRBJ2-7; 10 nucleotides align to TRBD2. The CDR3 spans 15 residues. Trimming at V came to 7 bases and at J to 1 base, leaving 7 bases not matched to a gene. Germline lookup yields CDR1 MDHEN and CDR2 SYDVKM. CDR3 in amino acids: CASKRAGGRSYEQYF. Here the CDR3 DNA reads TGTGCCAGCAAAAGAGCGGGAGGGCGTTCCTACGAGCAGTACTTC.

This clone appeared a single time. The V and J genes are TRBV7-2 and TRBJ1-4, with D unresolved. This CDR3 has 15 amino acids. Germline CDR1 SGHTA, CDR2 FQGNSA. The V gene lost 2 bases and the J gene lost 8 bases, with 15 bases spanning the gap. CDR3 in amino acids: CASSLSPSGREKLFF. Written as DNA, the CDR3 is TGTGCCAGCAGCTTATCCCCCAGTGGCCGCGAAAAACTGTTTTTT.

The chain carries TRBV4-3 and TRBJ2-3, with 10 bases identical to TRBD1. The V and J ends lost 4 bases and 5 bases, in that order; junction bases with no gene match: 3. The CDR3 is made up of 14 amino acids. Looked up from germline, CDR1 is LGHNA and CDR2 is YSLEER. CDR3 amino acids: CASSPRTGGDTQYF. As DNA, the CDR3 is TGCGCCAGCAGCCCCCGGACAGGGGGAGATACGCAGTATTTT.

As to this clone: Mismatch with germline at one junction end may stem from a read error. This chain joins TRBV7-9 and TRBJ1-1; D possibly corresponds to TRBD1 (6 bases). CDR1 SEHNR and CDR2 FQNEAQ come from the germline V gene (reference sequence). There are 13 residues in the CDR3. CDR3 bases: TGTGCCAGCAGGCCTACAGGGAACTCTGAAGCTTTCTTT. It specifies CASRPTGNSEAFF.

The chain is built from TRBV6-2 or TRBV6-3 and TRBJ1-1; D gene ambiguous. The CDR3 is 13 residues long. Looked up from germline, CDR1 is MNHEY and CDR2 is SVGEGT. The V gene lost 6 bases and the J gene lost 1 base, with 9 bases spanning the gap. The CDR3 here is CASSPIRNTEAFF. The CDR3 bases are TGTGCCAGCAGCCCTATAAGGAACACTGAAGCTTTCTTT.

The chain combines TRBV18 with TRBJ2-1, with a tentative D call TRBD2 (5 bases). Looked up from germline, CDR1 is KGHSH and CDR2 is LQKENI. CDR3 length: 13 amino acids. V shed 6 bases and J shed 2 bases, with 8 bases lying between them. The CDR3 nucleotides read TGTGCCAGCTCGGCCGGGGCCTACAATGAGCAGTTCTTC. Translation: CASSAGAYNEQFF.

V usage is TRBV4-1 and J usage is TRBJ1-1; D ambiguous. The length of the CDR3 is 14 residues. The V and J ends lost 5 bases and 1 base respectively, with 11 bases between them. Germline V gives CDR1 MGHRA, CDR2 YSYEKL. In nucleotides, the CDR3 is TGCGCCAGCAGCACACAGCGGAAGAACACTGAAGCTTTCTTT. Amino acids: CASSTQRKNTEAFF.

The chain joins TRBV7-6 to TRBJ2-7; D might be TRBD1 or TRBD2, each matching 5 bases. There are 15 residues in the CDR3. The V and J ends lost 3 bases and 0 bases respectively, with 12 bases between them. Germline V gene sequence: CDR1 SGHVS, CDR2 FNYEAQ. CDR3 coding DNA: TGTGCCAGCAGCTTGAGAAGGGACGGCTCCTACGAGCAGTACTTC. The encoded protein is CASSLRRDGSYEQYF. Variable domain in full (rest from reference TRBV7-6 and TRBJ2-7): GAGVSQSPRYKVTKRGQDVALRCDPISGHVSLYWYRQALGQGPEFLTYFNYEAQQDKSGLPNDRFSAERPEGSISTLTIQRTEQRDSAMYRCASSLRRDGSYEQYFGPGTRLTVT.

This chain joins TRBV7-6 and TRBJ2-3; 7 nucleotides agree with TRBD2. The V segment lost 3 bases and the J segment 2 bases; nucleotides outside the gene matches: 8. The CDR3 has 16 amino acids. Germline V gene sequence: CDR1 SGHVS, CDR2 FNYEAQ. CDR3 DNA sequence: TGTGCCAGCAGCTTTTTGGCGGGGGTTATCACAGATACGCAGTATTTT. Protein sequence: CASSFLAGVITDTQYF.

In the case of this clone: Other DNA variants within this sample encode the same CDR3. V and J are TRBV5-4 and TRBJ1-2, with TRBD1 as a possible D gene (5 bases). There are 14 residues in the CDR3. Trimming shortened V by 0 bases and J by 4 bases, and 10 bases separated the two germline ends. Germline CDR1 SGHNT, CDR2 YYREEE (reference sequence). As DNA, the CDR3 is TGTGCCAGCAGCTTGGGGGGCAGGAGCTATGGCTACACCTTC. Protein: CASSLGGRSYGYTF.

The rearrangement uses TRBV25-1 and TRBJ1-1; D remains unclear. The V end was cut by 3 bases, the J end by 1 base, with 9 bases between. The length of the CDR3 is 14 residues. Germline lookup yields CDR1 MGHDK and CDR2 SYGVNS. The CDR3 sequence is CASSEVGSNTEAFF. CDR3 nucleotide sequence: TGTGCCAGCAGTGAGGTCGGATCGAACACTGAAGCTTTCTTT.

This rearrangement joins TRBV6-5 to TRBJ1-3; D is ambiguous. Germline CDR1 reads MNHEY; CDR2 reads SVGAGI. This CDR3 is 14 amino acids long. The V end was cut by 8 bases, the J end by 0 bases, with 11 bases between. CDR3: CASGAGFSGNTIYF. The CDR3 coding sequence is TGTGCCAGCGGCGCGGGTTTCTCTGGAAACACCATATATTTT.

The genes are TRBV19 and TRBJ2-7; D may be TRBD1 or TRBD2 (5 bases each). V lost 7 bases to trimming and J lost 0 bases, with 10 bases between them. The CDR3 is 13 residues long. CDR1 and CDR2 from the germline V gene are LNHDA and SQIVND (reference sequence). The CDR3: CASTPGPSYEQYF. In DNA, the CDR3 is TGTGCCAGTACCCCGGGACCCTCCTACGAGCAGTACTTC.

This sequence joins TRBV5-4 and TRBJ1-3; no clear D. Trimming removed 2 bases from V and 0 bases from J, with 9 bases in between. The CDR3 is made up of 15 amino acids. Germline V gene lookup returns CDR1 SGHNT and CDR2 YYREEE (reference sequence). The CDR3 sequence is CASSFGQYSGNTIYF. The DNA of the CDR3 is TGTGCCAGCAGCTTCGGGCAGTACTCTGGAAACACCATATATTTT.